One T cell receptor (beta chain) is described in this entry. Clones were sequenced by immunoSEQ multiplex PCR, and TCRdb holds only the in-frame ones, with some missing. The sample records some 360,000 clones, about 73% being singletons. These data come from a study of shared clonotypes between healthy human individuals. Germline CDR1 reads MNHEY; CDR2 reads SMNVEV (reference sequence). CDR3 length: 14 residues. V lost 5 bases to trimming and J lost 7 bases; unmatched junction nucleotides: 5. The V and J genes are TRBV27 and TRBJ2-2; 9 positions match TRBD2. Input material: memory CD4+ T cells sorted from blood. The subset: CD45RA-negative fraction. The sequence came from a man aged 25 to 40 in good health. Here the CDR3 reads CASSLGTSIGELFF. The DNA for the CDR3 is TGTGCCAGCAGTCTCGGGACTAGCATCGGGGAGCTGTTTTTT.